The 19 T cell receptor beta chains below come from one sample, sequenced in a study of beta chain features in type 1 diabetes. Study-wide points: Among all four CD4+ subsets, Type 1 diabetes patients had TCRB CDR3s that were moderately but significantly shorter.

Since all of the isolated RNA was reverse transcribed, expressed TCRB transcripts were what got sequenced. Method: immunoSEQ multiplex PCR; TCRdb's copy keeps in-frame clones and lacks some. Among some 190,000 clones listed, roughly 8% were seen once. Their antigens are not known. Sequenced input: central memory CD4+ T cells from blood. These TCRs come from a man in his late teens or twenties with type 1 diabetes.

The genes are TRBV28 and TRBJ2-2; perhaps TRBD1 as D (5 bases). Germline V gene data show CDR1 as MDHEN and CDR2 as SYDVKM. The CDR3 has 14 amino acids. V was pared by 5 bases and J by 2 bases, with 9 bases between. The CDR3 is CASSDWGNTGELFF. CDR3 DNA: TGTGCCAGCAGTGACTGGGGCAACACCGGGGAGCTGTTTTTT.

This chain connects TRBV5-1 to TRBJ2-2, with unresolved D. The germline V and J ends were trimmed by 4 bases and 6 bases, with 10 bases remaining between them. Per germline, CDR1 SGHRS and CDR2 YFSETQ. The CDR3 sequence is 13 residues long. The CDR3 here is CASSQVVAGELFF. The DNA for the CDR3 is TGCGCCAGCAGCCAGGTGGTTGCCGGGGAGCTGTTTTTT.

This clone was recorded a few times. The rearrangement joins TRBV5-4 to TRBJ2-5; the D gene is possibly TRBD1 (5 bases). CDR1 and CDR2 from the germline V gene are SGHNT and YYREEE (reference sequence). The CDR3 runs to 14 residues. Trimming took 4 bases from V and 2 from J, leaving 12 bases between them. CDR3 in amino acids: CASSPVDRQETQYF. The CDR3, as DNA: TGTGCCAGCAGCCCGGTTGACAGACAAGAGACCCAGTACTTC.

The sample holds a few counts of this clone. This chain connects TRBV11-2 to TRBJ2-7; D is uncertain. Trimming removed 5 bases at V and 6 bases at J, with 8 bases between. This CDR3 is built from 11 residues. Germline CDR1 is SGHAT and CDR2 is FQNNGV. CDR3 nucleotides: TGTGCCAGCAGCCCATACTCCGAGCAGTACTTC. Translating it yields CASSPYSEQYF.

The chain uses TRBV6-5 and TRBJ2-7; no clear D. CDR1 MNHEY and CDR2 SVGAGI come from the germline V gene. V lost 7 bases to trimming and J lost 0 bases, with 7 bases between them. This CDR3 has 12 amino acids. Here the CDR3 reads CASTGTSYEQYF. The CDR3 DNA is TGTGCCAGCACAGGAACCTCCTACGAGCAGTACTTC.

This clone was detected a few times. The gene calls are TRBV7-2 and TRBJ2-7; 8 nucleotides agree with TRBD1. Germline loops: CDR1 SGHTA, CDR2 FQGNSA. V lost 4 bases and J lost 6; bases outside the gene matches: 8. The CDR3 runs to 14 residues. Here the CDR3 reads CASSSGQGFPEQYF. In nucleotides, the CDR3 is TGTGCCAGCAGCTCCGGACAGGGTTTTCCCGAGCAGTACTTC.

The genes are TRBV5-4 and TRBJ2-2; D possibly corresponds to TRBD1 (6 bases). Germline assignment: CDR1 SGHNT and CDR2 YYREEE (reference sequence). The CDR3 spans 16 residues. The V and J ends lost 4 bases and 1 base respectively, with 14 bases between them. The CDR3 DNA reads as TGTGCCAGCAGCCCCGGACAGCTACAGAACACCGGGGAGCTGTTTTTT. It encodes CASSPGQLQNTGELFF.

This clone was seen a few times. The chain employs TRBV4-3 and TRBJ1-5; possible D gene TRBD1, 5 bases. CDR1 is LGHNA, CDR2 YSLEER, per germline. The CDR3 is made up of 12 amino acids. Trimming stripped 0 bases from V and 9 bases from J, with 6 bases between. The CDR3 protein is CASSQDQGPQHF. CDR3 nucleotide sequence: TGCGCCAGCAGCCAAGATCAGGGGCCCCAGCATTTT.

There are a few counts of this clone. The V gene is TRBV5-4, the J gene TRBJ2-7; TRBD2 matches 9 bases. V lost 4 bases and J lost 1; bases outside the gene matches: 9. This CDR3 contains 16 residues. Germline V gives CDR1 SGHNT, CDR2 YYREEE (reference sequence). CDR3 loop: CASSPERGAASYEQYF. The DNA for the CDR3 is TGTGCCAGCAGCCCGGAGCGGGGGGCGGCGTCCTACGAGCAGTACTTC.

V gene TRBV4-1 combines with J gene TRBJ1-1; TRBD1 is a possible D gene (5 bases). Deletions cut 6 bases from V and 3 bases from J, with 17 bases between. This CDR3 contains 15 residues. CDR1 is MGHRA, CDR2 YSYEKL, per germline. The CDR3 DNA follows: TGCGCCAGCAGATCAAAAAGGGGTTTGGACACTGAAGCTTTCTTT. Amino acid sequence: CASRSKRGLDTEAFF.

The chain links TRBV28 to TRBJ1-2; unclear D gene. The CDR3 has 12 residues. Germline lookup yields CDR1 MDHEN and CDR2 SYDVKM. V lost 6 bases and J 3 bases, leaving 8 bases between the germline ends. The CDR3: CASRGDDYGYTF. DNA for the CDR3: TGTGCCAGCAGGGGAGACGACTATGGCTACACCTTC.

V is TRBV4-3 and J is TRBJ2-1, with TRBD2 matching 12 bases. CDR1 is LGHNA and CDR2 is YSLEER in the germline V gene. The V gene end was trimmed by 2 bases and the J gene end by 8 bases; junction bases not matched to a gene: 7. The CDR3 is made up of 16 amino acids. CDR3 sequence reads: CASSQRSSGGVDEQFF. CDR3 bases: TGCGCCAGCAGCCAACGCTCTAGCGGGGGGGTAGATGAGCAGTTCTTC.

About this clone itself: A read error is the likely source, as a far larger clone sits one nucleotide away. This sequence joins TRBV5-4 and TRBJ2-5; TRBD1 agrees at 9 bases. Germline loops: CDR1 SGHNT, CDR2 YYREEE (reference sequence). The V and J ends lost 3 bases and 5 bases, in that order; junction bases with no gene match: 5. The CDR3 is 14 residues long. The CDR3, as DNA: TGTGCCAGCAGCTGGGGGACAGGGATGGAGACCCAGTACTTC. Its translation is CASSWGTGMETQYF.

This clone was seen only a few times. The chain combines TRBV30 with TRBJ1-2, with D unclear. CDR1 and CDR2 (germline): GTSNPN, SVGIG (reference sequence). With 3 bases removed from V and 5 bases from J, the gap between germline ends came to 16 bases. This CDR3 is 14 amino acids long. In nucleotides, the CDR3 is TGTGCCTGGAGCCGCGCGGCAGAAAGTTATGGCTACACCTTC. It specifies CAWSRAAESYGYTF. The complete variable domain, with remaining parts taken from reference TRBV30 and TRBJ1-2, reads SQTIHQWPATLVQPVGSPLSLECTVEGTSNPNLYWYRQAAGRGLQLLFYSVGIGQISSEVPQNLSASRPQDRQFILSSKKLLLSDSGFYLCAWSRAAESYGYTFGSGTRLTVV.

The V gene is TRBV28, the J gene TRBJ2-3; TRBD2 is a possible D gene (6 bases). This CDR3 has 14 amino acids. The germline CDR1 and CDR2 sequences are MDHEN and SYDVKM. The V end lost 7 bases, the J end lost 0 bases, and 11 bases lay between the germline ends. The CDR3 coding sequence is TGTGCCAGCACCGTTGGGACTAGCACAGATACGCAGTATTTT. Amino acid sequence: CASTVGTSTDTQYF.

This clone was seen at least ten times. The V call is TRBV6-6, the J call TRBJ1-3, with a possible D match to TRBD1 (5 bases). V dropped 8 bases and J dropped 0 bases, with 11 bases sitting between them. The CDR3 sequence is 14 residues long. Germline V gene data show CDR1 as MNHNY and CDR2 as SVGAGI (reference sequence). In DNA form, the CDR3 reads TGTGCCAGCGCAACGGGGGGCTCTGGAAACACCATATATTTT. Its translation: CASATGGSGNTIYF.

The sample holds a few counts of this clone. The chain combines TRBV4-2 with TRBJ2-4; D may be TRBD2 (5 bases). V lost 4 bases and J 4 bases, leaving 17 bases between the germline ends. The CDR3 sequence is 16 residues long. In germline, CDR1 is LGHNA, CDR2 YNFKEQ. CDR3 region: CASSPDARGIKNIQYF. For the CDR3, the DNA is TGTGCCAGCAGCCCCGATGCAAGAGGGATAAAAAACATTCAGTACTTC.

The table lists this clone with many counts. The V and J genes are TRBV2 and TRBJ2-1; 10 bases align to TRBD2. The CDR3 is 15 amino acids. Germline-derived CDR1 and CDR2 are SNHLY and FYNNEI. Unmatched junction bases numbered 8, after V lost 7 bases and J lost 5 bases. Here the CDR3 DNA reads TGTGCCAGCAACAGCCTGGGACTAGCGAACAATGAGCAGTTCTTC. Its translation is CASNSLGLANNEQFF.

This clone came up a few times. V is TRBV6-6 and J is TRBJ1-6; no definite D call. The germline gives CDR1 MNHNY, CDR2 SVGAGI (reference sequence). V was shortened by 0 bases and J by 10 bases, with 10 bases between the two germline ends. The CDR3 length is 14 residues. This CDR3 reads CASSYSDGMSPLHF. In DNA form, the CDR3 reads TGTGCCAGCAGTTACTCAGACGGGATGTCACCCCTCCACTTT.